This TCR beta chain was profiled in a study of T cells after yellow fever vaccination. Across the whole study: Preparing low-cell-number fractions relied on SMART-Seq v4 Ultra Low Input. Study-wide points: A small proportion of clonotypes was detected in both the CD4 and CD8 compartments. The booster response re-showed most primary clones: 96% CD4, more than 80% CD8.

The CDR3 consists of 16 residues. J was trimmed by 3 bases and V by 3 bases; bases with no gene match: 11. The V gene's germline CDR1 is LGHDT and CDR2 YNNKEL (reference sequence). TCRdb passed the 5' RACE reads through MiXCR, listing each CDR3 protein once. In the table there are hundreds of thousands of distinct CDR3 sequences, 20% to 25% of which are singletons. In regard to this clonotype: The target antigen is unknown.

This sequence joins TRBV3-1 and TRBJ2-7; 7 nucleotides agree with TRBD2. The TCR originated in a young man who received the YFV17D yellow fever vaccine. This material consisted of PBMCs, taken roughly 20 days after the first yellow fever vaccination. CDR3 residues: CASSQGGSGLYYEQYF. CDR3 DNA sequence: TGTGCCAGCAGCCAGGGGGGATCGGGACTATACTACGAGCAGTACTTC.